This TCR beta chain was documented in a study of glioma-infiltrating T cells. Note on this clonotype: Its antigen is undetermined. A clone one base away is much larger, so this may be a read error.

Overall study findings and caveats: Only very few CDR3 sequences appeared in both tissue and blood.

The iRepertoire nested amplicon-rescue multiplex PCR amplified TCR alpha and beta CDR3s from RNA. TCRdb re-called the multiplex PCR reads through MiXCR, storing one row per CDR3 protein. The repertoire holds approximately 120,000 distinct CDR3 sequences, less than 30% seen once, with roughly 37% in the top ten. The CDR3 spans 17 residues. Germline V gene lookup returns CDR1 LGHDT and CDR2 YNNKEL (reference sequence). The germline V and J ends were trimmed by 4 bases and 1 base, with 17 bases remaining between them. The material sequenced was glioma tissue, nonneoplastic brain tissue, or PBMCs (not recorded which). The source of this sequence is a human donor with low-grade glioma or glioblastoma, undergoing nonglioma brain surgery, or in good health (not recorded which). The chain employs TRBV3-1 and TRBJ2-1, with D uncertain. CDR3 loop: CASSPAYGWGSYNEQFF. DNA of the CDR3: TGTGCCAGCAGCCCAGCGTACGGGTGGGGTTCCTACAATGAGCAGTTCTTC.